The 9 T cell receptor beta chains in this list originate from one sample, sequenced in a study of blood T cell repertoires in COVID-19. Here immunoSEQ multiplex PCR was the method, and the copy in TCRdb shows in-frame clones only, minus some. The data show 250,000 to 300,000 clones, with 87% seen just once and 2% to 2.5% held by the top ten. Sequenced material: peripheral blood. The receptors here all came from a woman aged 45-65 years who had recovered from COVID-19.

The genes are TRBV6-2 or TRBV6-3 and TRBJ1-1; D is possibly TRBD1 (5 bases). Germline loops: CDR1 MNHEY, CDR2 SVGEGT. The CDR3 consists of 13 residues. With 6 bases removed from V and 6 bases from J, the gap between germline ends came to 14 bases. Here the CDR3 reads CASSQSGFPEAFF. CDR3 sequence (DNA): TGTGCCAGCAGCCAATCAGGGTTCCCTGAAGCTTTCTTT.

The chain recombines TRBV3-1 (or the pseudogene TRBV3-2) with TRBJ2-2, with 7 bases lining up with TRBD1. The CDR3 length is 15 residues. Germline V gene data show CDR1 as LGHDT and CDR2 as YNNKEL (reference sequence). The V segment lost 4 bases and the J segment 7 bases; nucleotides outside the gene matches: 9. This chain's CDR3 is CASSPLRDSFGELFF. As DNA, the CDR3 is TGTGCCAGCAGCCCCCTCCGGGACAGCTTCGGGGAGCTGTTTTTT.

The chain uses TRBV30 and TRBJ2-7; possibly TRBD2 for D (6 bases). CDR3 length: 12 residues. V was clipped by 0 bases and J by 7 bases, with 10 bases between them. Germline V lookup: CDR1 GTSNPN, CDR2 SVGIG (reference sequence). The DNA for the CDR3 is TGTGCCTGGAGTGTGGGGACTGGGGAGCAGTACTTC. Its protein product is CAWSVGTGEQYF.

The chain joins TRBV19 to TRBJ1-1; D is uncertain. The CDR3 is 14 amino acids. V was trimmed by 6 bases and J by 4 bases, leaving 15 bases between them. CDR1 and CDR2 (germline): LNHDA, SQIVND (reference sequence). Here the CDR3 DNA reads TGTGCCAGTAGAGAATCGCGGGGAAGCACTGAAGCTTTCTTT. Its translation: CASRESRGSTEAFF. The full variable domain, in which reference TRBV19 and TRBJ1-1 provide the parts outside the CDR3, is DGGITQSPKYLFRKEGQNVTLSCEQNLNHDAMYWYRQDPGQGLRLIYYSQIVNDFQKGDIAEGYSVSREKKESFPLTVTSAQKNPTAFYLCASRESRGSTEAFFGQGTRLTVV.

This rearrangement joins TRBV5-6 to TRBJ1-1; TRBD1 might be the D (6 bases). CDR1 SGHDT and CDR2 YYEEEE come from the germline V gene. V lost 4 bases and J 2 bases, leaving 9 bases between the germline ends. The CDR3 runs to 13 residues. In DNA, the CDR3 is TGTGCCAGCAGCGAGGACAGTAACACTGAAGCTTTCTTT. It translates to CASSEDSNTEAFF.

This clone was seen only once. V usage is TRBV4-3 and J usage is TRBJ1-2, with D maybe TRBD1 (6 bases). The CDR3 contains 15 residues. The V gene lost 4 bases and the J gene lost 0 bases, with 12 bases spanning the gap. Germline V gene lookup returns CDR1 LGHNA and CDR2 YSLEER. Here the CDR3 reads CASSRGRGSNYGYTF. CDR3 nucleotide sequence: TGCGCCAGCAGCCGCGGCAGGGGATCTAACTATGGCTACACCTTC.

V gene TRBV4-3 combines with J gene TRBJ2-7, with a possible D match to TRBD2 (6 bases). CDR1 and CDR2 from the germline V gene are LGHNA and YSLEER. V dropped 4 bases and J dropped 6 bases, with 25 bases sitting between them. This CDR3 is built from 17 residues. This CDR3 is CASSRHRGAADQPEQYF. CDR3 DNA: TGCGCCAGCAGCCGCCACCGCGGGGCGGCAGACCAGCCCGAGCAGTACTTC.

The CDR3 here is CASSLALASNPEAFF. In DNA, the CDR3 is TGTGCCAGCAGCTTGGCCCTTGCGAGTAATCCTGAAGCTTTCTTT. The chain employs TRBV5-4 and TRBJ1-1; the D is unclear. The germline V and J ends were trimmed by 0 bases and 6 bases, with 15 bases remaining between them. Per the germline V gene, CDR1 is SGHNT and CDR2 is YYREEE (reference sequence). This CDR3 contains 15 residues.

The rearrangement uses TRBV24-1 and TRBJ2-7, with D hard to call. The CDR3 extends over 13 amino acids. CDR1 and CDR2 (germline): KGHDR, SFDVKD. Trimming left V 7 bases short and J 0 bases short, with 9 bases between. The CDR3 DNA reads TGTGCCACCAGAAGACTCCCCTCCTACGAGCAGTACTTC. It yields the protein CATRRLPSYEQYF.